This T cell receptor (beta chain) derives from a study of blood T cell repertoires in COVID-19. Study at large: PBMCs, B-cell-depleted T cells, or T cells were the source of the cDNA or gDNA that made up the material.

The cohort comprised adults aged about 18 to 100 years residing in approximately 25 US areas. Assignments of participants to cohorts depended upon their own reported clinical history. Symptom resolution, clearance, or two negative PCRs marked the recovered donors of Cohort 3. Sequencing was performed with immunoSEQ multiplex PCR; in TCRdb, only in-frame clones are kept and a portion is missing. Found here are 490,000 or so clones, about nine tenths of them singletons; the top ten hold around 7.9%. The TCR was taken from a woman aged 55-69 years who had recovered from COVID-19. Sample: PBMCs or T cells enriched from blood (not recorded which).

The CDR3 DNA reads as TGTGCCACCAGCAGAGATACGAGGGAATGGGAGACCCAGTACTTC. Translation: CATSRDTREWETQYF. The V and J genes are TRBV15 and TRBJ2-5; D possibly corresponds to TRBD2 (5 bases). Germline V gene sequence: CDR1 LNHNV, CDR2 YYDKDF (reference sequence). The CDR3 extends over 15 amino acids. The germline V and J ends were trimmed by 0 bases and 5 bases, with 13 bases remaining between them.